This is a list of T cell receptor beta chains from one sample in a study of T-cell reconstitution after alpha-beta-depleted transplantation in children. In TCRdb, the PCR reads were re-called with MiXCR into one record per CDR3 protein. The profile covers tens of thousands of distinct CDR3 sequences, with 15% appearing a single time and around 19% taken by the ten largest. Sequenced here: PBMCs, mostly from graft donor cells, sampled 180 days after TCRalphabeta/CD19-depleted stem cell transplant. The receptors were gathered from a male patient aged 2 to 9 who had a stem cell transplant for acute lymphoblastic leukemia, so the T cells may come from the graft donor. Both conserved end residues are part of each CDR3. A D gene is named only where the DNA matches it firmly. Rows may omit the clone size; those that give it use once, few, many or a size class.

V,J,size,D,CDR3,DNA
TRBV7-9,TRBJ1-2,many,-,CASSFDSYGYTF,TGTGCCAGCAGCTTTGACAGCTATGGCTACACCTTC
TRBV10-3,TRBJ2-4,-,TRBD2,CAISPLAGGKNIQYF,TGTGCCATCAGCCCACTAGCGGGGGGTAAAAACATTCAGTACTTC
TRBV7-9,TRBJ1-5,-,-,CASSLARGFGGNQPQHF,TGTGCCAGCAGCTTAGCGCGGGGCTTCGGGGGCAATCAGCCCCAGCATTTT
TRBV13,TRBJ1-6,few,-,CASSTDGISNHSPLHF,TGTGCCAGCAGCACCGACGGAATATCAAACCATTCACCCCTCCACTTT
TRBV10-3,TRBJ2-7,-,-,CAISEYRIIEQYF,TGTGCCATCAGTGAGTATAGGATCATCGAGCAGTACTTC
TRBV4-2,TRBJ2-2,-,-,CASSQATVANTGELFF,TGTGCCAGCAGCCAAGCCACGGTAGCGAACACCGGGGAGCTGTTTTTT
TRBV15,TRBJ2-1,-,-,CATSSRRSEQFF,TGTGCCACCAGCAGCCGGCGCTCTGAGCAGTTCTTC
TRBV5-6,TRBJ1-1,few,-,CASSLVLEGMNTEAFF,TGTGCCAGCAGCTTGGTCCTGGAGGGGATGAACACTGAAGCTTTCTTT
TRBV14,TRBJ2-7,few,-,CASSQGRFYEQYF,TGTGCCAGCAGCCAAGGACGCTTCTACGAGCAGTACTTC
TRBV20-1,TRBJ2-2,few,-,CSARDLNGVSGELFF,TGCAGTGCTAGAGATCTCAACGGGGTTTCCGGGGAGCTGTTTTTT
TRBV20-1,TRBJ2-3,many,-,CSASAGRDTQYF,TGCAGTGCTTCTGCGGGGAGGGATACGCAGTATTTT
TRBV5-5,TRBJ1-5,few,-,CASSTRVLSQPQHF,TGTGCCAGCAGCACCAGGGTATTAAGTCAGCCCCAGCATTTT
TRBV7-8,TRBJ1-1,few,TRBD1,CASSHSRDRGNTEAFF,TGTGCCAGCAGTCACAGCCGGGACAGGGGAAACACTGAAGCTTTCTTT
TRBV4-3,TRBJ1-2,-,-,CASSQESAYHADGYTF,TGCGCCAGCAGCCAAGAAAGTGCCTATCACGCGGATGGCTACACCTTC
TRBV29-1,TRBJ1-2,few,-,CSVSGVPSTYGYTF,TGCAGCGTCAGCGGGGTTCCCAGTACCTATGGCTACACCTTC
TRBV2,TRBJ2-1,many,-,CAGGLSYNEQFF,TGTGCCGGGGGACTTTCCTACAATGAGCAGTTCTTC
TRBV29-1,TRBJ2-3,-,-,CSVALGDGLSTDTQYF,TGCAGCGTTGCCCTAGGGGACGGACTTAGCACAGATACGCAGTATTTT
TRBV18,TRBJ2-2,few,-,CASSEITGELFF,TGTGCCAGCTCAGAGATCACCGGGGAGCTGTTTTTT
TRBV12-3/TRBV12-4,TRBJ2-3,-,-,CASSSRQVLETQYF,TGTGCCAGCAGTTCCCGACAGGTACTAGAGACGCAGTATTTT
TRBV13,TRBJ2-5,few,TRBD2,CASSAALAGGPRETQYF,TGTGCCAGCAGCGCCGCCCTAGCGGGGGGCCCCCGGGAGACCCAGTACTTC
TRBV29-1,TRBJ2-3,-,TRBD1,CSVGQGADTQYF,TGCAGCGTCGGACAGGGGGCGGATACGCAGTATTTT
TRBV24-1,TRBJ2-7,-,-,CATSSEGMFAEQYF,TGTGCCACCAGTTCCGAGGGAATGTTTGCCGAGCAGTACTTC
TRBV7-9,TRBJ1-4,few,-,CASFGDVEATNEKLFF,TGTGCCAGCTTTGGGGACGTAGAAGCAACTAATGAAAAACTGTTTTTT
TRBV5-1,TRBJ2-3,-,-,CASSLTETSTDTQYF,TGCGCCAGCAGCTTAACAGAGACTAGCACAGATACGCAGTATTTT
TRBV5-1,TRBJ1-2,-,TRBD1,CASSLNPGQPYGYTF,TGCGCCAGCAGCCTCAACCCGGGACAGCCCTATGGCTACACCTTC
TRBV20-1,TRBJ1-1,-,-,CSARGGAGWAFF,TGCAGTGCCCGTGGAGGGGCAGGGTGGGCTTTCTTT
TRBV19,TRBJ1-6,-,-,CASSPGGSYNSPLHF,TGTGCCAGTAGCCCCGGGGGGTCCTATAATTCACCCCTCCACTTT